The next 16 T cell receptor beta chains were all read from a single sample in a study of T-cell memory formation after mild COVID-19. MiXCR, run by TCRdb on the 5' RACE reads, gives a single entry per CDR3 protein. The data contain around 180,000 distinct CDR3 sequences, about a sixth of them singletons. The sequenced sample was PBMCs or a T cell subset sorted from them (not recorded which). The source of these receptors is an adult woman who had mild COVID-19 (a few samples of this study predate the infection). Cell type and time point are not known.

This chain joins TRBV3-1 and TRBJ1-1; D is uncertain. V lost 4 bases, J lost 8 bases, and 11 bases lay in between. Per germline, CDR1 LGHDT and CDR2 YNNKEL (reference sequence). The CDR3 spans 12 residues. The CDR3 reads CASSLLTGEAFF. In DNA, the CDR3 is TGTGCCAGCAGCCTTCTTACGGGCGAAGCTTTCTTT.

This clonotype was detected a few times. The V gene is TRBV7-9, the J gene TRBJ1-1; 7 bases align to TRBD1. The V gene's germline CDR1 is SEHNR and CDR2 FQNEAQ (reference sequence). The CDR3 covers 18 residues. V lost 1 base and J lost 6; bases outside the gene matches: 17. CDR3 protein: CASSLVGTRDSGHPEAFF. CDR3 nucleotides: TGTGCCAGCAGCTTAGTCGGGACGAGGGACAGCGGGCACCCTGAAGCTTTCTTT.

This clonotype turned up a few times. CDR3 in amino acids: CAISDNWTGVNGYTF. The CDR3 DNA follows: TGTGCCATCAGTGATAATTGGACAGGGGTTAATGGCTACACCTTC. The chain combines TRBV10-3 with TRBJ1-2; 9 bases are a match to TRBD1. J lost 6 bases, V lost 3 bases, and 8 bases had no gene match. CDR3 length: 15 residues. Germline V gives CDR1 ENHRY, CDR2 SYGVKD.

This clonotype has more than one count but fewer than ten. V and J are TRBV11-2 and TRBJ2-7; a possible D gene is TRBD2 (5 bases). This CDR3 has 15 amino acids. Trimming stripped 4 bases from V and 3 bases from J, with 16 bases between. The germline CDR1 and CDR2 sequences are SGHAT and FQNNGV. The CDR3 region is CASSSTKAVYYEQYF. CDR3 in DNA: TGTGCCAGCAGCTCGACCAAAGCGGTGTACTACGAGCAGTACTTC.

This clonotype was counted only a few times. As DNA, the CDR3 is TGTGCCAGCAGCCCTCCGGGACAGGGGATACTGGGCTACACCTTC. Protein product: CASSPPGQGILGYTF. The chain uses TRBV5-6 and TRBJ1-2; TRBD1 aligns across 10 bases. J gave up 8 bases and V 4 bases, and 11 bases lay outside the gene matches. The CDR3 sequence is 15 residues long. Per germline, CDR1 SGHDT and CDR2 YYEEEE.

The table lists this clonotype with a few counts. The CDR3 nucleotides are TGTGCCAGCAGCAGGGACGGAGGCAACTATGGCTACACCTTC. Protein sequence: CASSRDGGNYGYTF. This sequence joins TRBV7-9 and TRBJ1-2; tentatively, D is TRBD1 (5 bases). Germline assignment: CDR1 SEHNR and CDR2 FQNEAQ (reference sequence). V lost 5 bases and J 2 bases, leaving 12 bases between the germline ends. This CDR3 region has 14 residues.

The chain carries TRBV16 and TRBJ1-1; 10 bases agree with TRBD1. Germline-derived CDR1 and CDR2 are KGHSY and FQNENV. This CDR3 is 14 amino acids long. The ends lost 1 base at V and 5 bases at J; junction bases unmatched: 1. For the CDR3, the DNA is TGTGCCAGCAGCCAATTGGGACAGGGGACTGAAGCTTTCTTT. Protein: CASSQLGQGTEAFF.

This chain connects TRBV29-1 to TRBJ2-7, with TRBD2 identical over 13 bases. The CDR3 extends over 14 amino acids. Germline assignment: CDR1 SQVTM and CDR2 ANQGSEA. V shed 4 bases and J 4 bases; nucleotides not matched to a gene: 4. The CDR3 is CSVGTSGGGYEQYF. CDR3 coding DNA: TGCAGCGTTGGGACTAGCGGGGGCGGGTACGAGCAGTACTTC.

This clonotype was counted at least ten times. CDR3 residues: CASSPPGVVFSYEQYF. The DNA of the CDR3 is TGTGCCAGCAGCCCGCCCGGTGTAGTCTTCTCCTACGAGCAGTACTTC. The chain has TRBV7-2 and TRBJ2-7, with D uncertain. The CDR3 contains 16 residues. Germline values: CDR1 SGHTA, CDR2 FQGNSA. V was clipped by 5 bases and J by 0 bases, with 17 bases between them.

This chain joins TRBV5-1 and TRBJ2-5; 9 nucleotides agree with TRBD2. The CDR3 has 17 residues. Trimming cost V 0 bases and J 1 base; bases outside gene matches: 7. Germline-derived CDR1 and CDR2 are SGHRS and YFSETQ. CDR3 bases: TGCGCCAGCAGCTTGGCCGGGAGCGGGGGGTTCCAAGAGACCCAGTACTTC. It encodes CASSLAGSGGFQETQYF. Supplemented by reference TRBV5-1 and TRBJ2-5, the full variable domain reads KAGVTQTPRYLIKTRGQQVTLSCSPISGHRSVSWYQQTPGQGLQFLFEYFSETQRNKGNFPGRFSGRQFSNSRSEMNVSTLELGDSALYLCASSLAGSGGFQETQYFGPGTRLLVL.

This chain links TRBV5-1 with TRBJ2-1; D not resolved. The CDR3 is made up of 14 amino acids. Germline CDR1 is SGHRS and CDR2 is YFSETQ. V lost 0 bases and J 4 bases, leaving 8 bases between the germline ends. The CDR3 DNA reads TGCGCCAGCAGCTTGGAACCGGCGTACAATGAGCAGTTCTTC. Translation: CASSLEPAYNEQFF.

V and J are TRBV5-1 and TRBJ1-2; tentatively, D is TRBD1 (6 bases). The length of the CDR3 is 13 residues. The germline V gene has CDR1 SGHRS and CDR2 YFSETQ. Trimming removed 0 bases at V and 8 bases at J, with 11 bases between. DNA for the CDR3: TGCGCCAGCAGCTTGGGGACAGCGGGAGGCTACACCTTC. Translation gives CASSLGTAGGYTF.

The gene calls are TRBV12-3 or TRBV12-4 and TRBJ1-5, with TRBD1 as a possible D gene (6 bases). The CDR3 has 14 amino acids. V lost 6 bases, J lost 2 bases, and 11 bases lay in between. CDR3 amino acids: CASRGDRRNQPQHF. The CDR3 DNA sequence: TGTGCCAGCAGGGGAGACAGGCGCAATCAGCCCCAGCATTTT.

The chain carries TRBV12-3 or TRBV12-4 and TRBJ2-3; TRBD2 matches at 12 bases. The CDR3 is made up of 18 amino acids. The J segment lost 3 bases and the V segment lost 4 bases, leaving 11 bases of the junction unmatched. The CDR3, as DNA: TGTGCCAGCAGTTCTAAGCGCACTAGCGGGGGGCGGACAGATACGCAGTATTTT. Its protein is CASSSKRTSGGRTDTQYF.

The chain uses TRBV12-3 or TRBV12-4 and TRBJ1-1; TRBD1 might be the D (5 bases). The V end lost 6 bases, the J end lost 4 bases, and 21 bases lay between the germline ends. This CDR3 contains 16 residues. The CDR3 DNA reads TGTGCCAGCAGCCTTAATCCGGGGCTCAGAAGCACTGAAGCTTTCTTT. The encoded protein is CASSLNPGLRSTEAFF.

V usage is TRBV19 and J usage is TRBJ2-4; a possible D gene is TRBD2 (7 bases). The CDR3 length is 13 residues. The V end was cut by 4 bases, the J end by 8 bases, with 12 bases between. Germline V gene data show CDR1 as LNHDA and CDR2 as SQIVND (reference sequence). The CDR3 reads CASSRGGGDIQYF. The CDR3 DNA follows: TGTGCCAGTAGTAGAGGGGGGGGTGACATTCAGTACTTC.